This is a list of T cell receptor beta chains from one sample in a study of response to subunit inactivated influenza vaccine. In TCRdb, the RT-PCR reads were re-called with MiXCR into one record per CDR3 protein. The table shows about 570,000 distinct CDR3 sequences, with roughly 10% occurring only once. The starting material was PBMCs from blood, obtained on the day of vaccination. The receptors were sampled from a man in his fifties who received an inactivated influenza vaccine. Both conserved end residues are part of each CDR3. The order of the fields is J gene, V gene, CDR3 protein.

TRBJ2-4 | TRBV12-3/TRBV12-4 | CASSRTSGDYLAKNIQYF
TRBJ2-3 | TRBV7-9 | CASSQSRDRATDTQYF
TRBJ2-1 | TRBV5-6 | CASSLGLAGATREQFF
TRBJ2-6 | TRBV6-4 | CASSDTRSGANVLTF
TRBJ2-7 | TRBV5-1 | CASSSYSGNAYEQYF
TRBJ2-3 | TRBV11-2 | CASSLSRGFTDTQYF
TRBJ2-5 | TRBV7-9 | CASSLALGETQYF
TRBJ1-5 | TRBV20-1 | CSADDRGNQPQHF
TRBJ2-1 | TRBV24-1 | CATSAPGQGTSFNEQFF
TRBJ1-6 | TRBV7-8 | CASRDRASPLHF
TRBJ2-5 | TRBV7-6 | CASSLSTETQYF
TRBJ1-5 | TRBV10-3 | CAIWGGTGNQPQHF
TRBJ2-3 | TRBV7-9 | CASSSWRGSTDTQYF
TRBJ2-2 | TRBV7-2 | CASNGGADRTGELFF
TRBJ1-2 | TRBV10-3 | CAISDPGQGQRGYTF
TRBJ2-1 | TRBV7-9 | CASSRYRDYGINEQFF
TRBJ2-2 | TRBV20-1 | CSARDQTSGPGELFF
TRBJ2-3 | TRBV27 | CASSFLNPGTDTQYF
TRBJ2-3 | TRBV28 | CASSLRGRGTDTQYF
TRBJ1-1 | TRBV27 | CASSIVGPGQGEAFF
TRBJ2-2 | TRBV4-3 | CASSRSPPGQENTGELFF
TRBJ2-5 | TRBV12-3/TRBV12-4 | CASTPRDRGTETQYF
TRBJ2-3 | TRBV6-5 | CASSPMGSIEYF
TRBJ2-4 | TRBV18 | CASSPTYQLAKNIQYF
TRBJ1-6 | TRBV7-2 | CASSLYSADSPLHF
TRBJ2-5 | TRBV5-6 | CASSSPGHQETQYF
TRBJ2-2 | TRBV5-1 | CASSSQGPPNTGELFF
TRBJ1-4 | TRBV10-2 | CASREDRAPTNEKLFF
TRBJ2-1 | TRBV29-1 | CSVSGQGSGNEQFF
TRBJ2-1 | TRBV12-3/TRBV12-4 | CASSSSSGTSESSSYNEQFF
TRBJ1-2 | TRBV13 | CASSSGQSNYGYTF
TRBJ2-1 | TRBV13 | CASSTSRAGEQFF
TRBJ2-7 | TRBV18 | CASSPPGGLGQYF